The 32 T cell receptor beta chains listed next were all sequenced from one sample in a study of shared clonotypes between healthy human individuals. The method was immunoSEQ multiplex PCR; TCRdb's version includes in-frame clones alone and lacks a portion of them. The sample consists of millions of clones, 90% to 95% of them appearing once. Sequenced: naive CD4+ T cells from PBMCs. Subset described: CD45RA+ positively selected. Receptors were obtained from a man aged 18 to 30 in good health. Some clones in this sample may be carry-over from other donors' samples.

On this clone: At one end the junction does not follow the germline gene, possibly because of a read error. This chain connects TRBV5-5 to TRBJ2-7, with D tentatively TRBD1 (6 bases). Germline-derived CDR1 and CDR2 are SGHKS and YYEKEE (reference sequence). This CDR3 has 14 residues. CDR3 DNA sequence: TGTGCCAGTAGCTCGACTCCAGGGGACTACGAGCAGTACTTC. This gives the protein CASSSTPGDYEQYF.

The gene calls are TRBV27 and TRBJ1-1; 9 bases line up with TRBD1. Unmatched junction bases numbered 10, after V lost 8 bases and J lost 0 bases. This CDR3 is 16 amino acids long. Germline CDR1 is MNHEY and CDR2 is SMNVEV (reference sequence). The CDR3 region has the DNA TGTGCCAGCTCTATAATCGGGACAGGGCTGAACACTGAAGCTTTCTTT. Amino acid sequence: CASSIIGTGLNTEAFF.

Of note for this clone: Other nucleotide sequences from this sample produce the same CDR3. The chain has TRBV5-1 and TRBJ2-7; TRBD2 agrees at 14 bases. This CDR3 is 15 amino acids long. The J segment lost 4 bases and the V segment lost 3 bases, leaving 3 bases of the junction unmatched. Germline loops: CDR1 SGHRS, CDR2 YFSETQ. The CDR3, as DNA: TGCGCCAGCAGCTGGGGACTAGCGGGAGCATACGAGCAGTACTTC. It specifies CASSWGLAGAYEQYF.

This clone has a handful of counts. Other nucleotide sequences from this sample produce the same CDR3. The chain combines TRBV5-1 with TRBJ1-1; no clear D gene. This CDR3 region has 12 residues. Trimming removed 4 bases from V and 1 base from J, with 5 bases in between. The germline V gene has CDR1 SGHRS and CDR2 YFSETQ. CDR3: CASSTGNTEAFF. The CDR3, as DNA: TGCGCCAGCAGCACCGGGAACACTGAAGCTTTCTTT.

This rearrangement joins TRBV9 to TRBJ1-6; tentatively, D is TRBD1 (5 bases). This CDR3 region has 16 residues. Germline V gene sequence: CDR1 SGDLS, CDR2 YYNGEE. V shed 0 bases and J shed 2 bases, with 9 bases lying between them. This chain's CDR3 is CASSVGPGPYNSPLHF. Here the CDR3 DNA reads TGTGCCAGCAGCGTAGGCCCGGGGCCCTATAATTCACCCCTCCACTTT.

The chain couples TRBV7-3 to TRBJ2-2; 7 positions match TRBD1. CDR3 length: 17 residues. The junction had 9 bases not matched to a gene; V was cut back by 5 bases and J by 0 bases. CDR1 SGHTA and CDR2 FQGTGA come from the germline V gene. CDR3 DNA: TGTGCCAGCAGCCCCACCCGGGACAGCGCGAACACCGGGGAGCTGTTTTTT. Translating gives CASSPTRDSANTGELFF. The whole variable domain, remainder taken from reference TRBV7-3 and TRBJ2-2, is GAGVSQTPSNKVTEKGKYVELRCDPISGHTALYWYRQSLGQGPEFLIYFQGTGAADDSGLPNDRFFAVRPEGSVSTLKIQRTERGDSAVYLCASSPTRDSANTGELFFGEGSRLTVL.

V is TRBV7-8 and J is TRBJ2-5; D perhaps matches TRBD1 (7 bases). Germline V lookup: CDR1 SGHVS, CDR2 FQNEAQ. Trimming cost V 9 bases and J 5 bases, with 10 bases left between them. This CDR3 region has 11 residues. Here the CDR3 reads CASPGGETQYF. The CDR3 DNA is TGTGCCAGTCCAGGGGGGGAGACCCAGTACTTC. Looking up the rest from reference TRBV7-8 and TRBJ2-5 gives the full variable domain: GAGVSQSPRYKVAKRGQDVALRCDPISGHVSLFWYQQALGQGPEFLTYFQNEAQLDKSGLPSDRFFAERPEGSVSTLKIQRTQQEDSAVYLCASPGGETQYFGPGTRLLVL.

Concerning this clone itself: This same CDR3 is encoded by further DNA sequences in the sample. This rearrangement joins TRBV7-2 to TRBJ2-7, with a weak D call TRBD1 (5 bases). Trimming took 1 base from V and 2 from J, leaving 9 bases between them. Germline V lookup: CDR1 SGHTA, CDR2 FQGNSA. There are 14 residues in the CDR3. In DNA, the CDR3 is TGTGCCAGCAGCTTAGAGGCAGGGACCTACGAGCAGTACTTC. It encodes CASSLEAGTYEQYF.

J is TRBJ2-3 and V is TRBV28; 12 bases agree with TRBD2. V was clipped by 5 bases and J by 0 bases; unmatched bases: 6. The CDR3 sequence is 17 residues long. Germline V gives CDR1 MDHEN, CDR2 SYDVKM. This CDR3 reads CASSIRTSGTSTDTQYF. Written as DNA, the CDR3 is TGTGCCAGCAGTATCCGGACTAGCGGGACTAGCACAGATACGCAGTATTTT.

As concerns this clone: This CDR3 is also generated by other DNA sequences in the sample. The chain is built from TRBV7-3 and TRBJ2-5; D is possibly TRBD1 or TRBD2 (6 bases each). Germline V CDR1 and CDR2: SGHTA, FQGTGA. This CDR3 region has 13 residues. The V end lost 2 bases, the J end lost 5 bases, and 9 bases lay between the germline ends. The CDR3 reads CASSLEGGETQYF. CDR3 nucleotide sequence: TGTGCCAGCAGCTTAGAGGGGGGTGAGACCCAGTACTTC.

The CDR3 region is CASSSRVDSYEQYF. CDR3 bases: TGTGCCAGCAGTTCAAGGGTGGACTCCTACGAGCAGTACTTC. The chain recombines TRBV27 with TRBJ2-7, with no clear D. Trimming shortened V by 4 bases and J by 0 bases, and 10 bases separated the two germline ends. The CDR3 extends over 14 amino acids. Per the germline V gene, CDR1 is MNHEY and CDR2 is SMNVEV (reference sequence).

Remarks on this clone: Other DNA sequences in this sample translate to the same CDR3. The gene calls are TRBV27 and TRBJ2-7, with 8 positions matching TRBD2. V trimming: 6 bases; J trimming: 2 bases; junction bases outside the gene matches: 3. Per the germline V gene, CDR1 is MNHEY and CDR2 is SMNVEV (reference sequence). The CDR3 extends over 13 amino acids. The CDR3: CASRTSGPYEQYF. CDR3 nucleotides: TGTGCCAGCAGAACTAGCGGTCCCTACGAGCAGTACTTC.

This clone has more than one count but fewer than ten. CDR3 in DNA: TGCGCCAGCAGCTTCCACGGCGCTGAAGCTTTCTTT. It encodes CASSFHGAEAFF. The chain links TRBV5-1 to TRBJ1-1, with D uncertain. The CDR3 is 12 residues long. In germline, CDR1 is SGHRS, CDR2 YFSETQ. The V end was cut by 2 bases, the J end by 6 bases, with 8 bases between. The full variable domain, its missing parts supplied by reference TRBV5-1 and TRBJ1-1, is KAGVTQTPRYLIKTRGQQVTLSCSPISGHRSVSWYQQTPGQGLQFLFEYFSETQRNKGNFPGRFSGRQFSNSRSEMNVSTLELGDSALYLCASSFHGAEAFFGQGTRLTVV.

The chain couples TRBV7-9 to TRBJ1-6; the D gene is possibly TRBD1 (5 bases). The CDR3 totals 15 residues. CDR1 is SEHNR and CDR2 is FQNEAQ in the germline V gene (reference sequence). V was trimmed by 5 bases and J by 9 bases, leaving 17 bases between them. DNA for the CDR3: TGTGCCAGCAGCCCTACCGGGGGGAGGGGTTCACCCCTCCACTTT. Translation: CASSPTGGRGSPLHF.

V and J are TRBV5-4 and TRBJ2-6; the D gene is possibly TRBD1 (6 bases). The CDR3 length is 14 residues. The germline CDR1 and CDR2 sequences are SGHNT and YYREEE (reference sequence). V lost 5 bases to trimming and J lost 3 bases, with 9 bases between them. CDR3 loop: CASSTGFGANVLTF. The CDR3 region has the DNA TGTGCCAGCAGTACAGGGTTTGGGGCCAACGTCCTGACTTTC.

The CDR3 here is CASRPGVDTGELFF. The CDR3, as DNA: TGTGCCAGCAGGCCAGGGGTTGACACCGGGGAGCTGTTTTTT. The chain combines TRBV2 with TRBJ2-2; D is possibly TRBD1 (6 bases). Between the trimmed V and J ends, which lost 6 bases and 3 bases, there was a span of 11 bases. In germline, CDR1 is SNHLY, CDR2 FYNNEI. The CDR3 extends over 14 amino acids.

This chain links TRBV7-2 with TRBJ2-3; D remains ambiguous. Trimming pared 1 base from V and 4 bases from J, leaving 9 bases between. Germline assignment: CDR1 SGHTA and CDR2 FQGNSA. The CDR3 is 14 residues long. In DNA form, the CDR3 reads TGTGCCAGCAGCTTAGAACCCCACTCAGATACGCAGTATTTT. Amino acid sequence: CASSLEPHSDTQYF.

This rearrangement joins TRBV25-1 to TRBJ2-5; the D gene is possibly TRBD1 (5 bases). The CDR3 is 16 residues long. Germline CDR1 MGHDK, CDR2 SYGVNS. V was clipped by 3 bases and J by 0 bases, with 14 bases between them. CDR3: CASSDPMTDYQETQYF. CDR3 nucleotides: TGTGCCAGCAGTGACCCTATGACAGATTACCAAGAGACCCAGTACTTC.

For this clone: Other DNA sequences in this specimen translate into the identical CDR3. V and J are TRBV9 and TRBJ2-1; possible D gene TRBD2, 6 bases. V was shortened by 2 bases and J by 4 bases, with 10 bases between the two germline ends. The CDR3 consists of 14 residues. Germline CDR1 is SGDLS and CDR2 is YYNGEE. The CDR3 nucleotides are TGTGCCAGCAGCGTGGGTGGACTATACAATGAGCAGTTCTTC. Translating it yields CASSVGGLYNEQFF.

The gene calls are TRBV4-2 and TRBJ2-1; 8 nucleotides agree with TRBD2. This CDR3 has 16 amino acids. J gave up 6 bases and V 4 bases, and 11 bases lay outside the gene matches. Germline CDR1 is LGHNA and CDR2 is YNFKEQ. CDR3 DNA: TGTGCCAGCAGCCTTACAACTAGCGGTCTCGCCAATGAGCAGTTCTTC. Translation: CASSLTTSGLANEQFF.

The chain carries TRBV19 and TRBJ1-5; tentatively, D is TRBD1 (6 bases). The length of the CDR3 is 15 residues. The V end was cut by 0 bases, the J end by 6 bases, with 12 bases between. Germline lookup yields CDR1 LNHDA and CDR2 SQIVND (reference sequence). CDR3 nucleotide sequence: TGTGCCAGTAGTATAGACAGGGGCCCGGGTCAGCCCCAGCATTTT. Translated: CASSIDRGPGQPQHF.

Points on this clone: Other DNA sequences within the sample encode an identical CDR3. The J gene is TRBJ2-5, the V gene TRBV2; a weak D match, TRBD1 (5 bases). Germline loops: CDR1 SNHLY, CDR2 FYNNEI. The CDR3 runs to 11 residues. V shed 7 bases and J shed 5 bases, with 8 bases lying between them. The DNA for the CDR3 is TGTGCCAGCACAGCAGGGGAGACCCAGTACTTC. Residues: CASTAGETQYF.

This clone has just one count. The chain carries TRBV27 and TRBJ2-5; 7 bases align to TRBD1. The CDR3 contains 15 residues. Germline CDR1 MNHEY, CDR2 SMNVEV (reference sequence). The V segment lost 1 base and the J segment 1 base; nucleotides outside the gene matches: 3. The CDR3: CASSLLGTAQETQYF. The CDR3 DNA reads as TGTGCCAGCAGTTTATTAGGGACAGCCCAAGAGACCCAGTACTTC.

This sequence joins TRBV4-3 and TRBJ2-7, with D perhaps TRBD1 or TRBD2 (6 bases each). The germline V and J ends were trimmed by 3 bases and 2 bases, with 20 bases remaining between them. Germline CDR1 LGHNA, CDR2 YSLEER. This CDR3 comprises 17 residues. The CDR3 sequence is CASSHTLAPGDPYEQYF. The CDR3 DNA sequence: TGCGCCAGCAGCCACACCCTAGCGCCAGGGGATCCCTACGAGCAGTACTTC.

The chain couples TRBV30 to TRBJ2-7; D may correspond to TRBD1 or TRBD2 (6 bases each). Germline V CDR1 and CDR2: GTSNPN, SVGIG (reference sequence). The CDR3 length is 14 residues. V was cut by 7 bases and J by 0 bases, with 16 bases left in between. The CDR3 region is CASAGGLGSYEQYF. CDR3 nucleotides: TGTGCCTCCGCCGGGGGCCTTGGCTCCTACGAGCAGTACTTC. Complete variable domain (other parts from reference TRBV30 and TRBJ2-7): SQTIHQWPATLVQPVGSPLSLECTVEGTSNPNLYWYRQAAGRGLQLLFYSVGIGQISSEVPQNLSASRPQDRQFILSSKKLLLSDSGFYLCASAGGLGSYEQYFGPGTRLTVT.

The chain uses TRBV5-6 and TRBJ1-2; D remains ambiguous. Between the trimmed V and J ends, which lost 2 bases and 0 bases, there was a span of 11 bases. Germline V gene data show CDR1 as SGHDT and CDR2 as YYEEEE. This CDR3 is built from 15 residues. The CDR3 region is CASSFSPPANYGYTF. The CDR3 nucleotides are TGTGCCAGCAGCTTTAGTCCACCGGCTAACTATGGCTACACCTTC.

V gene TRBV12-5 combines with J gene TRBJ2-2, with TRBD2 identical over 7 bases. Trimming cost V 6 bases and J 9 bases; bases outside gene matches: 13. This CDR3 spans 15 amino acids. CDR1 is LGHNT, CDR2 FRNRAP, per germline. The chain's CDR3 is CASGPSGRANRELFF. The CDR3 DNA reads TGTGCTAGTGGCCCGTCGGGGAGGGCAAACCGGGAGCTGTTTTTT. The variable domain in full, with the rest retrieved from reference TRBV12-5 and TRBJ2-2, is DARVTQTPRHKVTEMGQEVTMRCQPILGHNTVFWYRQTMMQGLELLAYFRNRAPLDDSGMPKDRFSAEMPDATLATLKIQPSEPRDSAVYFCASGPSGRANRELFFGEGSRLTVL.

This clone appeared a single time. The rearrangement joins TRBV23-1 to TRBJ1-4; TRBD1 aligns across 7 bases. TRBV23-1 is an ORF for which the function is uncertain. The J segment lost 7 bases and the V segment lost 4 bases, leaving 6 bases of the junction unmatched. There are 14 residues in the CDR3. The CDR3 nucleotides read TGCGCCAGCAGTCGAAGGGGGACAGCTGAAAAACTGTTTTTT. Translated: CASSRRGTAEKLFF.

The chain uses TRBV27 and TRBJ2-2; 12 bases match TRBD2. Germline-derived CDR1 and CDR2 are MNHEY and SMNVEV (reference sequence). This CDR3 region has 18 residues. The V segment lost 2 bases and the J segment 3 bases; nucleotides outside the gene matches: 7. The CDR3 region is CASSLRLAGGRDTGELFF. For the CDR3, the DNA is TGTGCCAGCAGTTTAAGGCTAGCGGGAGGGCGGGACACCGGGGAGCTGTTTTTT.

The chain combines TRBV7-6 with TRBJ1-1; D possibly corresponds to TRBD1 (6 bases). The CDR3 totals 15 residues. Between the trimmed V and J ends, which lost 4 bases and 0 bases, there was a span of 12 bases. Per the germline V gene, CDR1 is SGHVS and CDR2 is FNYEAQ. CDR3 loop: CASSSPQGLNTEAFF. In nucleotides, the CDR3 is TGTGCCAGCAGCTCACCCCAGGGGCTGAACACTGAAGCTTTCTTT.

With regard to this clone: Other DNA sequences in the sample encode the same CDR3. This chain joins TRBV5-1 and TRBJ2-7; a weak D match, TRBD1 (6 bases). This CDR3 region has 14 residues. Germline assignment: CDR1 SGHRS and CDR2 YFSETQ. V lost 2 bases and J 2 bases, leaving 11 bases between the germline ends. The DNA of the CDR3 is TGCGCCAGCAGCTTCACAGGGTCAGCCTACGAGCAGTACTTC. Residues: CASSFTGSAYEQYF.

The chain joins TRBV6-5 to TRBJ1-1; 7 nucleotides align to TRBD1. V shed 5 bases and J 4 bases; nucleotides not matched to a gene: 10. This CDR3 is 15 amino acids long. CDR1 and CDR2 (germline): MNHEY, SVGAGI. CDR3 coding DNA: TGTGCCAGCAGTCCGCCGGGGAGGGGGCCCACTGAAGCTTTCTTT. Its protein is CASSPPGRGPTEAFF.